The 32 T cell receptor beta chains presented below share a single source sample, sequenced in a study of cytomegalovirus exposure and HLA in healthy donors. PCR amplification relied on 60 Vbeta primers (plus 13 Jbeta primers). Libraries were prepared by immunoSEQ multiplex PCR; TCRdb keeps only in-frame clonotypes and omits some of them. The data hold roughly 150,000 clones, with approximately 78% observed a single time. Sequenced input: PBMCs. The receptors come from a woman aged 40 to 50 in good health and CMV-seropositive.

In its sample, this clone was seen once. The chain is built from TRBV4-3 and TRBJ2-1, with D possibly TRBD1 on 6 matching bases. The V gene's germline CDR1 is LGHNA and CDR2 YSLEER. V gave up 1 base and J gave up 8 bases, with 15 bases separating them. The CDR3 totals 15 residues. CDR3: CASSQGKGVGDEQFF. The DNA for the CDR3 is TGCGCCAGCAGCCAAGGAAAGGGGGTTGGGGATGAGCAGTTCTTC.

V usage is TRBV4-3 and J usage is TRBJ2-2; D remains unclear. The CDR3 has 14 residues. With 3 bases removed from V and 5 bases from J, the gap between germline ends came to 10 bases. Germline CDR1 reads LGHNA; CDR2 reads YSLEER. CDR3 coding DNA: TGCGCCAGCAGCCAGGTGACACGTACCGGGGAGCTGTTTTTT. Amino acid sequence: CASSQVTRTGELFF.

The chain links TRBV5-6 to TRBJ2-7; D is undetermined. With 0 bases removed from V and 0 bases from J, the gap between germline ends came to 13 bases. Germline V gene lookup returns CDR1 SGHDT and CDR2 YYEEEE. The CDR3 runs to 16 residues. CDR3 sequence: CASSLGPNGISYEQYF. As DNA, the CDR3 is TGTGCCAGCAGCTTGGGGCCAAATGGCATCTCCTACGAGCAGTACTTC. The whole variable domain, remainder taken from reference TRBV5-6 and TRBJ2-7, is DAGVTQSPTHLIKTRGQQVTLRCSPKSGHDTVSWYQQALGQGPQFIFQYYEEEERQRGNFPDRFSGHQFPNYSSELNVNALLLGDSALYLCASSLGPNGISYEQYFGPGTRLTVT.

This clone showed up just once. The chain has TRBV5-1 and TRBJ2-2; maybe TRBD1 (5 bases). The CDR3 covers 13 residues. Trimming removed 7 bases at V and 1 base at J, with 8 bases between. Per the germline V gene, CDR1 is SGHRS and CDR2 is YFSETQ. Here the CDR3 DNA reads TGCGCCAGCCATACAGGGAACACCGGGGAGCTGTTTTTT. It is translated as CASHTGNTGELFF.

The chain joins TRBV10-1 to TRBJ1-1; tentatively, D is TRBD1 (5 bases). CDR1 and CDR2 from the germline V gene are WNHNN and SYGVQD (reference sequence). Trimming took off 3 bases at V and 2 bases at J, with 7 bases between the two ends. The length of the CDR3 is 13 residues. DNA of the CDR3: TGCGCCAGCAGTGAACAGGCCAACACTGAAGCTTTCTTT. Residues: CASSEQANTEAFF.

V is TRBV7-2 and J is TRBJ1-3; D is possibly TRBD1 (6 bases). V lost 2 bases and J lost 0, with 8 bases in between. The CDR3 is 15 amino acids. Germline V gene lookup returns CDR1 SGHTA and CDR2 FQGNSA. CDR3 region: CASSLRDNSGNTIYF. Written as DNA, the CDR3 is TGTGCCAGCAGCTTACGGGACAACTCTGGAAACACCATATATTTT. The full variable domain, rest sourced from reference TRBV7-2 and TRBJ1-3, is GAGVSQSPSNKVTEKGKDVELRCDPISGHTALYWYRQSLGQGLEFLIYFQGNSAPDKSGLPSDRFSAERTGGSVSTLTIQRTQQEDSAVYLCASSLRDNSGNTIYFGEGSWLTVV.

The chain combines TRBV7-9 with TRBJ2-3; perhaps TRBD1 as D (6 bases). The CDR3 covers 14 residues. V dropped 11 bases and J dropped 0 bases, with 15 bases sitting between them. Germline-derived CDR1 and CDR2 are SEHNR and FQNEAQ (reference sequence). The CDR3: CAVAGTTSTDTQYF. The CDR3 DNA reads as TGTGCCGTGGCCGGGACAACTAGCACAGATACGCAGTATTTT.

The rearrangement uses TRBV5-4 and TRBJ2-3, with 7 positions matching TRBD2. Trimming took 4 bases from V and 7 from J; bases not matched to a gene: 9. CDR1 SGHNT and CDR2 YYREEE come from the germline V gene (reference sequence). The CDR3 contains 14 residues. This CDR3 reads CASSGLGGANTQYF. DNA for the CDR3: TGTGCCAGCAGCGGGCTGGGAGGGGCAAATACGCAGTATTTT.

The rearrangement joins TRBV7-2 to TRBJ1-6, with TRBD1 identical over 8 bases. The V and J ends lost 4 bases and 7 bases, in that order; junction bases with no gene match: 6. CDR1 is SGHTA, CDR2 FQGNSA, per germline. The CDR3 extends over 15 amino acids. This CDR3 is CASSYRGDRNSPLHF. For the CDR3, the DNA is TGTGCCAGCAGCTACCGGGGGGACAGGAATTCACCCCTCCACTTT.

The rearrangement links TRBV5-6 to TRBJ2-4; 10 nucleotides agree with TRBD1. The CDR3 spans 17 residues. The J segment lost 2 bases and the V segment lost 0 bases, leaving 5 bases of the junction unmatched. Looked up from germline, CDR1 is SGHDT and CDR2 is YYEEEE. In DNA form, the CDR3 reads TGTGCCAGCAGCTTGGGTGGGACAGGGGTATCCAAAAACATTCAGTACTTC. Amino acid sequence: CASSLGGTGVSKNIQYF.

On this clone: One end of the junction varies from germline; a read error may be responsible. The chain has TRBV7-7 and TRBJ2-2, with D possibly matching TRBD2 (6 bases). This CDR3 has 14 residues. The germline gives CDR1 SSHAT, CDR2 FNYEAQ (reference sequence). The CDR3 reads CASSFLGNTGGLFF. CDR3 sequence (DNA): TGTGCTAGCAGCTTCCTCGGGAACACCGGGGGGCTGTTTTTT.

This clone showed up just once. The genes are TRBV6-6 and TRBJ1-5, with TRBD1 identical over 12 bases. V lost 7 bases and J lost 5; bases outside the gene matches: 6. Germline V gives CDR1 MNHNY, CDR2 SVGAGI (reference sequence). The CDR3 consists of 15 residues. The CDR3 DNA follows: TGTGCCAGCAAGGGACAGGGGGCTTCCCATCAGCCCCAGCATTTT. Translation gives CASKGQGASHQPQHF.

J is TRBJ2-7 and V is TRBV28, with 9 bases identical to TRBD1. The CDR3 consists of 17 residues. CDR1 is MDHEN and CDR2 is SYDVKM in the germline V gene. J was trimmed by 7 bases and V by 2 bases; bases with no gene match: 15. CDR3 amino acids: CASSLIDRGIVTNEQYF. DNA for the CDR3: TGTGCCAGCAGTTTAATTGACAGGGGGATTGTGACTAATGAGCAGTACTTC.

The gene calls are TRBV9 and TRBJ2-7; unclear D gene. With 0 bases removed from V and 4 bases from J, the gap between germline ends came to 11 bases. The CDR3 has 14 residues. Germline V gene data show CDR1 as SGDLS and CDR2 as YYNGEE. The CDR3: CASSVAGSEYEQYF. DNA for the CDR3: TGTGCCAGCAGCGTAGCCGGGTCGGAGTACGAGCAGTACTTC.

The J gene is TRBJ1-1, the V gene TRBV7-8; D might be TRBD1 (6 bases). This CDR3 is built from 15 residues. Trimming took off 1 base at V and 1 base at J, with 10 bases between the two ends. In germline, CDR1 is SGHVS, CDR2 FQNEAQ. This CDR3 reads CASSLGQAPNTEAFF. CDR3 in DNA: TGTGCCAGCAGCTTAGGACAGGCCCCGAACACTGAAGCTTTCTTT. Complete variable domain (other parts from reference TRBV7-8 and TRBJ1-1): GAGVSQSPRYKVAKRGQDVALRCDPISGHVSLFWYQQALGQGPEFLTYFQNEAQLDKSGLPSDRFFAERPEGSVSTLKIQRTQQEDSAVYLCASSLGQAPNTEAFFGQGTRLTVV.

CDR3 sequence (DNA): TGTGCCAGCAGACCTTTGGGACTAGCCGAGGAGACCCAGTACTTC. Its protein product is CASRPLGLAEETQYF. The chain carries TRBV11-1 and TRBJ2-5; TRBD2 matches at 9 bases. Germline CDR1 SGHAT, CDR2 FQDESV (reference sequence). V shed 6 bases, J shed 5 bases, and the junction held 10 bases outside the gene matches. This CDR3 has 15 amino acids. The full variable domain, its missing parts supplied by reference TRBV11-1 and TRBJ2-5, is EAEVAQSPRYKITEKSQAVAFWCDPISGHATLYWYRQILGQGPELLVQFQDESVVDDSQLPKDRFSAERLKGVDSTLKIQPAELGDSAMYLCASRPLGLAEETQYFGPGTRLLVL.

Turning to this clone: Different DNA sequences within this sample yield the same CDR3. This chain uses TRBV6-5 with TRBJ2-1, with D possibly TRBD2 on 5 matching bases. V was cut by 2 bases and J by 9 bases, with 17 bases left in between. Germline assignment: CDR1 MNHEY and CDR2 SVGAGI. The CDR3 runs 15 residues. The CDR3 loop reads CASSYPASRTFEQFF. The CDR3 coding sequence is TGTGCCAGCAGTTACCCTGCGTCTCGGACTTTTGAGCAGTTCTTC.

In this sample, this clone turned up a few times. This CDR3 is CASSQVENTEAFF. CDR3 bases: TGTGCCAGCAGCCAAGTAGAAAACACTGAAGCTTTCTTT. The chain recombines TRBV4-2 with TRBJ1-1; D is uncertain. Germline V CDR1 and CDR2: LGHNA, YNFKEQ. This CDR3 is built from 13 residues. V lost 1 base and J 2 bases, leaving 5 bases between the germline ends.

CDR3 nucleotides: TGTGCCAGCAGCTTTCTAGCGGGGGGGCAGGAGACCCAGTACTTC. Protein: CASSFLAGGQETQYF. The rearrangement joins TRBV13 to TRBJ2-5; 12 nucleotides line up with TRBD2. Trimming cost V 3 bases and J 5 bases; bases outside gene matches: 4. The germline V gene encodes CDR1 PRHDT and CDR2 FYEKMQ (reference sequence). CDR3 length: 15 amino acids. The complete variable domain, with remaining parts taken from reference TRBV13 and TRBJ2-5, reads AAGVIQSPRHLIKEKRETATLKCYPIPRHDTVYWYQQGPGQDPQFLISFYEKMQSDKGSIPDRFSAQQFSDYHSELNMSSLELGDSALYFCASSFLAGGQETQYFGPGTRLLVL.

The chain joins TRBV29-1 to TRBJ2-3; 7 bases are a match to TRBD2. The CDR3 contains 18 residues. Looked up from germline, CDR1 is SQVTM and CDR2 is ANQGSEA. Trimming took 4 bases from V and 0 from J; bases not matched to a gene: 16. In DNA, the CDR3 is TGCAGCGTTGCCCCCTTTATCGGGGGGACCCGTAGCACAGATACGCAGTATTTT. The encoded protein is CSVAPFIGGTRSTDTQYF.

This clone was seen more than once but under ten times. J is TRBJ1-2 and V is TRBV6-1; TRBD1 aligns across 11 bases. Germline CDR1 is MNHNS and CDR2 is SASEGT. The CDR3 is made up of 15 amino acids. The V gene end was trimmed by 2 bases and the J gene end by 5 bases; junction bases not matched to a gene: 4. CDR3 DNA: TGTGCCAGCAGTGAAATCGGGACAGGGGGGTATGGCTACACCTTC. Translated, it gives CASSEIGTGGYGYTF.

V usage is TRBV19 and J usage is TRBJ1-5; D unresolved. The CDR3 has 15 amino acids. Germline-derived CDR1 and CDR2 are LNHDA and SQIVND (reference sequence). V shed 8 bases and J shed 2 bases, with 16 bases lying between them. The CDR3 is CASWVGPGGNQPQHF. The CDR3 region has the DNA TGTGCCAGTTGGGTTGGCCCCGGGGGCAATCAGCCCCAGCATTTT. Complete variable domain (other parts from reference TRBV19 and TRBJ1-5): DGGITQSPKYLFRKEGQNVTLSCEQNLNHDAMYWYRQDPGQGLRLIYYSQIVNDFQKGDIAEGYSVSREKKESFPLTVTSAQKNPTAFYLCASWVGPGGNQPQHFGDGTRLSIL.

The chain links TRBV15 to TRBJ2-5; tentative D call: TRBD1 (5 bases). Between the trimmed V and J ends, which lost 2 bases and 2 bases, there was a span of 9 bases. From germline, CDR1 is LNHNV and CDR2 YYDKDF (reference sequence). The CDR3 is made up of 14 amino acids. DNA of the CDR3: TGTGCCACCAGCAGAACAGGAGTACAAGAGACCCAGTACTTC. It codes for CATSRTGVQETQYF. Variable domain in full (rest from reference TRBV15 and TRBJ2-5): DAMVIQNPRYQVTQFGKPVTLSCSQTLNHNVMYWYQQKSSQAPKLLFHYYDKDFNNEADTPDNFQSRRPNTSFCFLDIRSPGLGDTAMYLCATSRTGVQETQYFGPGTRLLVL.

The chain uses TRBV27 and TRBJ2-5; D unresolved. This CDR3 comprises 16 residues. The V gene lost 4 bases and the J gene lost 5 bases, with 20 bases spanning the gap. Germline CDR1 MNHEY, CDR2 SMNVEV (reference sequence). The CDR3 DNA reads as TGTGCCAGCAGTTCAGTTCCCATCCCGACAAAGGAGACCCAGTACTTC. Its translation: CASSSVPIPTKETQYF.

The gene calls are TRBV5-4 and TRBJ1-2; 7 nucleotides agree with TRBD1. The germline CDR1 and CDR2 sequences are SGHNT and YYREEE (reference sequence). The junction had 5 bases not matched to a gene; V was cut back by 0 bases and J by 3 bases. CDR3 length: 15 amino acids. The chain's CDR3 is CASSLGGQGDYGYTF. As DNA, the CDR3 is TGTGCCAGCAGCTTGGGGGGGCAGGGGGACTATGGCTACACCTTC.

V and J are TRBV2 and TRBJ2-2, with 10 bases matching TRBD1. The V gene end was trimmed by 10 bases and the J gene end by 7 bases; junction bases not matched to a gene: 12. Germline V gene lookup returns CDR1 SNHLY and CDR2 FYNNEI. CDR3 length equals 15 residues. The CDR3 nucleotides are TGTGCCACGCGGTGGGGGACAGGGGATAACGGGGAGCTGTTTTTT. Encoded protein: CATRWGTGDNGELFF.

For the CDR3, the DNA is TGTGCCAGCAGCTTAGTGGGTTTCAGGGGTGACACCGGGGAGCTGTTTTTT. Translated: CASSLVGFRGDTGELFF. The chain has TRBV11-3 and TRBJ2-2; TRBD1 might be the D (6 bases). V was pared by 1 base and J by 3 bases, with 15 bases between. The CDR3 runs 17 residues. Germline CDR1 SGHNT, CDR2 YENEEA.

Only one count was recorded for this clone. This sequence joins TRBV7-2 and TRBJ1-6; D is undetermined. Germline values: CDR1 SGHTA, CDR2 FQGNSA. The CDR3 runs to 18 residues. Between the trimmed V and J ends, which lost 1 base and 0 bases, there was a span of 13 bases. CDR3 nucleotides: TGTGCCAGCAGCTTAGTGACATTTCCGAGCTCCTATAATTCACCCCTCCACTTT. Residues: CASSLVTFPSSYNSPLHF. Looking up the rest from reference TRBV7-2 and TRBJ1-6 gives the full variable domain: GAGVSQSPSNKVTEKGKDVELRCDPISGHTALYWYRQSLGQGLEFLIYFQGNSAPDKSGLPSDRFSAERTGGSVSTLTIQRTQQEDSAVYLCASSLVTFPSSYNSPLHFGNGTRLTVT.

This sequence joins TRBV7-9 and TRBJ2-1, with 7 bases identical to TRBD2. This CDR3 is built from 16 residues. Unmatched junction bases numbered 7, after V lost 5 bases and J lost 0 bases. Germline-derived CDR1 and CDR2 are SEHNR and FQNEAQ (reference sequence). CDR3 DNA sequence: TGTGCCAGCAGCCCAAGGACTAGTGGCTCCTACAATGAGCAGTTCTTC. This sequence encodes CASSPRTSGSYNEQFF.

CDR3 in amino acids: CASSIGQGYTEAFF. In DNA form, the CDR3 reads TGCGCCAGCAGCATCGGACAGGGCTACACTGAAGCTTTCTTT. The chain carries TRBV5-1 and TRBJ1-1, with 8 bases matching TRBD1. This CDR3 comprises 14 residues. Germline CDR1 SGHRS, CDR2 YFSETQ. V lost 4 bases, J lost 3 bases, and 5 bases stayed unmatched.

This chain joins TRBV19 and TRBJ2-5, with D perhaps TRBD2 (6 bases). Near its end, the DNA agrees better with TRBJ2-7, so the J call may be wrong. The CDR3 consists of 13 residues. The germline CDR1 and CDR2 sequences are LNHDA and SQIVND (reference sequence). The CDR3 sequence: CATAARGFYEQYF. DNA for the CDR3: TGTGCCACAGCTGCGCGGGGTTTTTACGAGCAGTACTTC.

The chain has TRBV5-6 and TRBJ2-2, with TRBD1 matching over 8 bases. Trimming took 4 bases from V and 9 from J; bases not matched to a gene: 5. Germline V CDR1 and CDR2: SGHDT, YYEEEE. There are 13 residues in the CDR3. Here the CDR3 DNA reads TGTGCCAGCAGCACGCAGGGGGCTCGGGAGCTGTTTTTT. Its translation is CASSTQGARELFF.